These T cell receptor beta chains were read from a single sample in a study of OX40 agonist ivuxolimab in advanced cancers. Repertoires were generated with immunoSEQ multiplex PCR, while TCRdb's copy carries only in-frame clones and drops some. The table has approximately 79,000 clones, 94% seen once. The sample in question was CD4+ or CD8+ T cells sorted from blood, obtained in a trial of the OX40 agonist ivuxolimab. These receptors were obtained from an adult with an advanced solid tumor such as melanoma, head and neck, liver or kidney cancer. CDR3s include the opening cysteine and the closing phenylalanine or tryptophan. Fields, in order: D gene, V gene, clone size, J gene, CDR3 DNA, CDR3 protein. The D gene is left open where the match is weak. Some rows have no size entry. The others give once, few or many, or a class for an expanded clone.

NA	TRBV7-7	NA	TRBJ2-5	TGTGCCAGCAGCCCCCTCCCCGGCGGAGAGACCCAGTACTTC	CASSPLPGGETQYF
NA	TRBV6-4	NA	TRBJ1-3	TGTGCCAGCAGTGTCGACGGAAACACCATATATTTT	CASSVDGNTIYF
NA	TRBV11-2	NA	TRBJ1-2	TGTGCCAGCAGCCACTCCGCGGAACATAACTATGGCTACACCTTC	CASSHSAEHNYGYTF
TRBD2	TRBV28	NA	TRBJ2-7	TGTGCCAGCAGTTTAGGGCTACTAGCGGGATCCTACGAGCAGTACTTC	CASSLGLLAGSYEQYF
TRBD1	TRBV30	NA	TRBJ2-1	TGTGCCTGGAGCAGGACAGGGTGGGATGAGCAGTTCTTC	CAWSRTGWDEQFF
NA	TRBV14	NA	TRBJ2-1	TGTGCCAGCAGCCAAGATCCTGGGACATCCTTCTACAATGAGCAGTTCTTC	CASSQDPGTSFYNEQFF
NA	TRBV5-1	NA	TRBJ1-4	TGCGCCAGCAGCTTGGGGGTTACTAATGAAAAACTGTTTTTT	CASSLGVTNEKLFF
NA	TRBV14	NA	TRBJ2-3	TGTGCCAGCAGCCCCCCTGGGAACACAGATACGCAGTATTTT	CASSPPGNTDTQYF
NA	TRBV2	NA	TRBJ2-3	TGTGCCAGCAGTGAAGCGTCGGGCTTTGGCACAGATACGCAGTATTTT	CASSEASGFGTDTQYF
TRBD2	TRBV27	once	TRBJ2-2	TGTGCCAGCAGCCCCTTTGGGCGGGAGGGCTCGGGCGGGGAGCTGTTTTTT	CASSPFGREGSGGELFF
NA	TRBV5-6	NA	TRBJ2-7	TGTGCCAGCAGCCCCGGACACGGAGCCTACGAGCAGTACTTC	CASSPGHGAYEQYF
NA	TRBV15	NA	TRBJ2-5	TGTGCCACCAGCAGAGTTCGGGGGGAGACCCAGTACTTC	CATSRVRGETQYF
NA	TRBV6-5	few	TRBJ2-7	TGTGCCAGCAGTTACTTTAACGGAGGGGAGCAGTACTTC	CASSYFNGGEQYF
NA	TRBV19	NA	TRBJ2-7	TGTGCCAGTAGTAACAGGCGAAACTCCTACGAGCAGTACTTC	CASSNRRNSYEQYF
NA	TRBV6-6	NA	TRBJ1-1	TGTGCCAGCAGTTCGACCAAGTCGGGGGTGAACACTGAAGCTTTCTTT	CASSSTKSGVNTEAFF
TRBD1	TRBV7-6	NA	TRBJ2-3	TGTGCCAGCAGCTTAGTTGGACAGGTTTCAGATACGCAGTATTTT	CASSLVGQVSDTQYF
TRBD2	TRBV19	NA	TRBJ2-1	TGTGCCAGTAGTCTTAGCGGGGATCCCTACAATGAGCAGTTCTTC	CASSLSGDPYNEQFF
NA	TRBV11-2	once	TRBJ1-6	TGTGCCAGCAGCTTTTTTGCAGGGGCACCCTCACCCCTCCACTTT	CASSFFAGAPSPLHF
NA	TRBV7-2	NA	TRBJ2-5	TGTGCCAGCAGCTTAGCGCTCCTAGCCAGGGAGACCCAGTACTTC	CASSLALLARETQYF
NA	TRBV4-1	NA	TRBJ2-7	TGCGCCAGCAGCCAAGATAAAGGCGGGGTCAGGGACTACGAGCAGTACTTC	CASSQDKGGVRDYEQYF
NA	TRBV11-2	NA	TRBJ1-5	TGTGCCAGCAGCTTAGGGGCCGATCAGCCCCAGCATTTT	CASSLGADQPQHF
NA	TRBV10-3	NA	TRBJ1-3	TGTGCCATCAGGGCGACAGGTCCTGGAAACACCATATATTTT	CAIRATGPGNTIYF
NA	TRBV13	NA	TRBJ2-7	TGTGCCAGCAGCGACAGCCAAAAACCCACTAAGGGAACCTACGAGCAGTACTTC	CASSDSQKPTKGTYEQYF
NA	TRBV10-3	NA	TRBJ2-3	TGTGCCATCAGTGATCTCCAGCGGAGCACAGATACGCAGTATTTT	CAISDLQRSTDTQYF
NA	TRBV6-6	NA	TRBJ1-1	TGTGCCAGCAGTTACTCGTCAGGGATGAACACTGAAGCTTTCTTT	CASSYSSGMNTEAFF
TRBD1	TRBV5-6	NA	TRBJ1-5	TGTGCCAGCAGCATCCGGGACAGGGATCAGCCCCAGCATTTT	CASSIRDRDQPQHF
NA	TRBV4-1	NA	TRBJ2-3	TGCGCCAGCAGCCAAGACAGGCCCTTCACAGATACGCAGTATTTT	CASSQDRPFTDTQYF
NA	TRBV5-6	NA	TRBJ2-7	TGTGCCAGCAGCTTGGCCCAGGTCCATTACGAGCAGTACTTC	CASSLAQVHYEQYF
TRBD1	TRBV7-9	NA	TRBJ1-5	TGTGCCAGCAGCTTAACAGGGGTAGGACAGCCCCAGCATTTT	CASSLTGVGQPQHF
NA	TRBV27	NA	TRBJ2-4	TGTGCCAGCAGTTTTGGGGCCAAAAACATTCAGTACTTC	CASSFGAKNIQYF
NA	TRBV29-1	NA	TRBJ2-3	TGCAGCGTTGTTCTCCCTAATCTATCCGCAGATACGCAGTATTTT	CSVVLPNLSADTQYF
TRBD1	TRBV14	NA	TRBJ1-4	TGTGCCAGCAGCCCGTTCAGGGAGCGGGACAGTGGGCCGACTAATGAAAAACTGTTTTTT	CASSPFRERDSGPTNEKLFF
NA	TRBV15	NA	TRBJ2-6	TGTGCCACCGGGACTGCCGGCTCTGGGGCCAACGTCCTGACTTTC	CATGTAGSGANVLTF
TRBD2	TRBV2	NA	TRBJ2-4	TGTGCCAGCAGTGAATCCCTAGCGGGGAACTATGAGGGAAACATTCAGTACTTC	CASSESLAGNYEGNIQYF
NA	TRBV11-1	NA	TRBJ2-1	TGTGCCAGCAGCTTAGGGCCCAATGAGCAGTTCTTC	CASSLGPNEQFF